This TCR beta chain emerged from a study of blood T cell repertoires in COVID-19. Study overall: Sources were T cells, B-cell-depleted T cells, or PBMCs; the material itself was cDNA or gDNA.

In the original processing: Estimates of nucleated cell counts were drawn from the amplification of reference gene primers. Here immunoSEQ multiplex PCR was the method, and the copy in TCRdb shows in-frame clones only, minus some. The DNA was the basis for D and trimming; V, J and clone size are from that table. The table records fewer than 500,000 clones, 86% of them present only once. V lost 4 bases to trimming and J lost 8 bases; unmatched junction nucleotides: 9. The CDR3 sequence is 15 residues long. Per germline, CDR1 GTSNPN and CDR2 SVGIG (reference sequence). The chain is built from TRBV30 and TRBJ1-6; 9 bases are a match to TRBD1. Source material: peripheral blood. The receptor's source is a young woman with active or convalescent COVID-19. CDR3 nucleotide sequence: TGTGCCTGGACCCACCGTCGGACAGGGGATTCACCCCTCCACTTT. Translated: CAWTHRRTGDSPLHF.